The 12 T cell receptor beta chains given below trace back to one sample, sequenced in a study of OX40 agonist ivuxolimab in advanced cancers. Profiled with immunoSEQ multiplex PCR; TCRdb holds only in-frame clones, not every one. The data show about 79,000 clones, about 86% seen once. Sequencing was performed on CD4+ or CD8+ T cells sorted from blood, taken in a trial of the OX40 agonist ivuxolimab. The receptor set was obtained from an adult with an advanced solid tumor such as melanoma, head and neck, liver or kidney cancer.

V usage is TRBV30 and J usage is TRBJ1-2; D is possibly TRBD1 (5 bases). Germline CDR1 reads GTSNPN; CDR2 reads SVGIG (reference sequence). The CDR3 length is 13 residues. The CDR3 loop is CALDGGGYYGYTF. CDR3 DNA sequence: TGTGCTTTGGACGGTGGGGGATACTATGGCTACACCTTC.

This rearrangement joins TRBV5-1 to TRBJ1-4; 9 positions match TRBD1. The CDR3 contains 17 residues. The germline CDR1 and CDR2 sequences are SGHRS and YFSETQ. After removal of 0 bases from V and 2 bases from J, the junction contained 5 bases not matched to a gene. CDR3 nucleotide sequence: TGCGCCAGCAGCTTGGACAGGGGGCAGTTTACTAATGAAAAACTGTTTTTT. This gives the protein CASSLDRGQFTNEKLFF.

The chain links TRBV7-2 to TRBJ2-3; 10 nucleotides line up with TRBD2. Trimming cost V 4 bases and J 11 bases; bases outside gene matches: 12. Per the germline V gene, CDR1 is SGHTA and CDR2 is FQGNSA. The CDR3 loop spans 15 amino acids. The CDR3 DNA follows: TGTGCCAGCAGCTCGGGACTAGCGTCGGTGGGGGGGCAGTATTTT. It translates to CASSSGLASVGGQYF.

V gene TRBV7-2 combines with J gene TRBJ1-2; 9 bases line up with TRBD1. The V segment lost 6 bases and the J segment 7 bases; nucleotides outside the gene matches: 6. The CDR3 sequence is 13 residues long. Germline CDR1 reads SGHTA; CDR2 reads FQGNSA. CDR3 coding DNA: TGTGCCAGCAGGCAAACAGGGGGCGGTGGCTACACCTTC. Its translation: CASRQTGGGGYTF.

V and J are TRBV5-4 and TRBJ2-1; 9 bases match TRBD2. The CDR3 consists of 15 residues. J was trimmed by 8 bases and V by 2 bases; bases with no gene match: 8. Per germline, CDR1 SGHNT and CDR2 YYREEE (reference sequence). For the CDR3, the DNA is TGTGCCAGCAGCTTAATTAGCGGGAGTGTCTATGAGCAGTTCTTC. Translated: CASSLISGSVYEQFF.

The chain has TRBV7-9 and TRBJ2-5; 7 bases match TRBD2. The CDR3 extends over 14 amino acids. Germline V gene lookup returns CDR1 SEHNR and CDR2 FQNEAQ (reference sequence). J lost 3 bases, V lost 4 bases, and 5 bases had no gene match. CDR3 in amino acids: CASSYLAVKETQYF. The CDR3 DNA reads as TGTGCCAGCAGCTACCTAGCGGTGAAAGAGACCCAGTACTTC. Filled out from reference TRBV7-9 and TRBJ2-5, the complete variable domain reads DTGVSQNPRHKITKRGQNVTFRCDPISEHNRLYWYRQTLGQGPEFLTYFQNEAQLEKSRLLSDRFSAERPKGSFSTLEIQRTEQGDSAMYLCASSYLAVKETQYFGPGTRLLVL.

This chain uses TRBV5-1 with TRBJ1-6, with 10 bases lining up with TRBD1. The V and J ends lost 5 bases and 9 bases, in that order; junction bases with no gene match: 8. The CDR3 runs 15 residues. Germline V CDR1 and CDR2: SGHRS, YFSETQ. The CDR3 is CASRDRDRGTSPLHF. In DNA, the CDR3 is TGCGCCAGCAGAGACCGGGACAGGGGAACTTCACCCCTCCACTTT.

The chain joins TRBV7-2 to TRBJ1-4; D is undetermined. The CDR3 spans 15 residues. V was cut by 4 bases and J by 4 bases, with 13 bases left in between. The germline gives CDR1 SGHTA, CDR2 FQGNSA. In DNA, the CDR3 is TGTGCCAGCAGCTGGCGGACGGAACTTAATGAAAAACTGTTTTTT. Translated, it gives CASSWRTELNEKLFF.

The J gene is TRBJ2-7, the V gene TRBV19; 15 bases are shared with TRBD2. V lost 6 bases and J lost 3; bases outside the gene matches: 12. Looked up from germline, CDR1 is LNHDA and CDR2 is SQIVND (reference sequence). CDR3 size: 18 residues. This CDR3 is CASSPSTGLAGGGYEQYF. The CDR3 nucleotides are TGTGCCAGTAGCCCCTCTACGGGACTAGCGGGGGGAGGCTACGAGCAGTACTTC.

DNA for the CDR3: TGTGCCTGGAGTACACAGGGCGGGGGGGGCACCCAGTACTTC. Translated: CAWSTQGGGGTQYF. The chain carries TRBV30 and TRBJ2-5, with TRBD2 matching over 9 bases. J gave up 8 bases and V 2 bases, and 9 bases lay outside the gene matches. Germline CDR1 reads GTSNPN; CDR2 reads SVGIG (reference sequence). This CDR3 is built from 14 residues.

The gene calls are TRBV9 and TRBJ2-1, with a possible D match to TRBD1 (5 bases). This CDR3 spans 14 amino acids. V was pared by 3 bases and J by 0 bases, with 7 bases between. Germline V gene data show CDR1 as SGDLS and CDR2 as YYNGEE. DNA for the CDR3: TGTGCCAGCAGCGGGACACGCTCCTACAATGAGCAGTTCTTC. This codes for CASSGTRSYNEQFF.

The chain combines TRBV7-2 with TRBJ2-3, with TRBD2 matching over 8 bases. The V and J ends lost 5 bases and 4 bases, in that order; junction bases with no gene match: 5. The V gene's germline CDR1 is SGHTA and CDR2 FQGNSA. This CDR3 contains 14 residues. CDR3 sequence: CASSVRREADTQYF. In DNA form, the CDR3 reads TGTGCCAGCAGCGTCCGGCGGGAGGCAGATACGCAGTATTTT.